This TCR beta chain was retrieved from a study of identical twins. TCRdb re-called the 5' RACE reads through MiXCR, storing one row per CDR3 protein. The repertoire holds 200,000 to 300,000 distinct CDR3 sequences, with roughly 7% as singletons. There are many counts of this clonotype. V was shortened by 5 bases and J by 5 bases, with 15 bases between the two germline ends. The CDR3 runs 14 residues. The germline CDR1 and CDR2 sequences are SEHNR and FQNEAQ (reference sequence). These data also formed part of another study, on yellow fever vaccine responses in identical twins. This second study says: Among the twins, the vaccine T cell response reportedly seemed partly convergent and partly personalized.

The source material was memory (CD45RO+) T cells sorted from blood. The J gene is TRBJ1-1, the V gene TRBV7-9; no clear D. The receptor was isolated from a young woman in good health. Here the CDR3 DNA reads TGTGCCAGCAGCCCCCCTACCGGTGGAACTGAAGCTTTCTTT. Its translation is CASSPPTGGTEAFF.